This T cell receptor (beta chain) came from a study of T cells in Graves' hyperthyroidism and ophthalmopathy. Study-wide results and limits: A median approximately 6.5 months before onset, the model predicted ophthalmopathy. Blood shared most expanded thyroid clonotypes above 0.001.

The CDR3 has 15 residues. Germline V gene sequence: CDR1 MNHNS, CDR2 SASEGT. Trimming stripped 6 bases from V and 0 bases from J, with 15 bases between. Notes on this clonotype: Its antigen is unknown.

The patients, who ranged from 18 to 65 in age, presented with newly diagnosed hyperthyroidism lasting under 2 months. Reasons for excluding patients were uncontrolled infection, other autoimmune disease, pregnancy or lactation. TCR beta CDR3 regions were amplified from RNA transcripts. Researchers ran a first-round RT-PCR on the TCR CDR3 using the HTBI primer set. Via MiXCR, TCRdb re-called the multiplex PCR reads, giving one row per CDR3 protein. The sample lists hundreds of thousands of distinct CDR3 sequences, around 46% occurring once. Sequenced input: peripheral blood or thyroid tissue (not recorded which). The chain has TRBV6-1 and TRBJ2-7; possibly TRBD1 for D (5 bases). This sequence was found in a woman under 30 with Graves' hyperthyroidism. CDR3 loop: CASRHTGLGSYEQYF. CDR3 coding DNA: TGTGCCAGCAGACACACAGGCCTTGGCTCCTACGAGCAGTACTTC.